This T cell receptor beta chain was identified during a study of OX40 agonist ivuxolimab in advanced cancers. Regarding the study as a whole: Circulating CD4+ and CD8+ T cells showed clonal expansion by week 6 at 0.1 to 3.0 mg/kg. Fewer expanded clones were found on average in CD4+ than in CD8+ T cells. It was not determined which antigens were specifically recognized by the peripheral T cells that had undergone clonal expansion.

On this clone: Its antigen remains unknown.

Losses at the gene ends were 4 bases for V and 5 bases for J; bases not matched to a gene: 3. The CDR3 covers 13 residues. Germline assignment: CDR1 MRHNA and CDR2 SNTAGT. TCRdb's table, derived via immunoSEQ multiplex PCR, lists solely in-frame clones and lacks some. The sample comprises some 130,000 clones, 85% to 90% of which are singletons, and 0.55% rests with the top ten. The clonotype comes from an adult with an advanced solid tumor such as melanoma, head and neck, liver or kidney cancer. Material: CD4+ or CD8+ T cells sorted from blood, obtained in a trial of the OX40 agonist ivuxolimab. The V gene is TRBV6-4, the J gene TRBJ1-2, with 8 bases lining up with TRBD1. In DNA, the CDR3 is TGTGCCAGCAGTGGAGGGACAGGTTATGGCTACACCTTC. As protein: CASSGGTGYGYTF.